The rows below give T cell receptor beta chains drawn from one sample of a study of T cell responses to AZD1222 COVID-19 vaccine. TCRdb's table, derived via immunoSEQ multiplex PCR, lists solely in-frame clones and lacks some. This table has about 97,000 clones, roughly nine tenths appearing once. The specimen was peripheral blood, collected on day 0 of AZD1222 vaccination. These receptors were obtained from an adult in good health. CDR3s leave out the opening cysteine and the closing phenylalanine or tryptophan.

TRBV5-1 ASSLVGDPVTDTQY
TRBV5-4 ASSWGAGLGSTEAF
TRBV5-1 ASSLGQGNSPLH
TRBV28 ASSQRLASEQF
TRBV9 ASSLGWKTEAF
TRBV27 ASTQSRASTEAF
TRBV24-1 ATSERGRGEQY
TRBV14 ASSQLTGGEYNEQF
TRBV5-1 ASSPDGWGNQPQH
TRBV15 ATSIGETGAYEQY
TRBV4-1 ASSQGLLYYGYT
TRBV19 ASSIGGAEDREAYT
TRBV11-2 ASSLAVPTYGYT
TRBV30 AWSPEGSLKAF
TRBV18 ASSPIGQGGYGYT
TRBV2 ASTLPRQGGGNTIY
TRBV30 AWSARSYEQY
TRBV28 ASRGTGNEKLF
TRBV7-8 ASSSKGQTWDQPQH
TRBV28 ASSLVGGLLYEQF
TRBV5-5 ASSLAARAAEAF
TRBV5-5 ASSSTSGGYNEQF
TRBV4-1 ASSQKFTGSTYEQY
TRBV19 ASSIAGVAGEQY
TRBV3-1/TRBV3-2 ASSPSLQGWDQPQH
TRBV18 ASSPDGGFEYGYT
TRBV27 ASSSHGGILNYGYT
TRBV19 ASKPSPGSGNTIY
TRBV4-1 ASSQVPGQSGGYT
TRBV19 ASSSGLAGEGETQY
TRBV5-4 ASSLGQGGYGYT
TRBV10-3 AISEDGTSGLYNEQF
TRBV7-9 ASSSRGGGGSYEQY
TRBV28 ASSNAVQAGYT
TRBV6-2/TRBV6-3 ASSYPRNTQY
TRBV5-6 ASSLPGRTSYNEQF
TRBV2 ASRWWVATNEKLF
TRBV7-9 ASSQPRTSGGAYNEQF
TRBV5-8 ASSLYSIYGYT
TRBV5-1 ASRFGEGPGEKLF
TRBV2 ASERGGETQY
TRBV5-1 ASSPGARITEAF
TRBV18 ASSSRQGRSEAF
TRBV7-6 ASSLGFLGTGELF
TRBV6-1 ASSDGLAGYNEQF
TRBV6-7 ASTLGQGWTEAF
TRBV6-1 ASSDLTSGGTTETQY
TRBV18 ASSQRTDQETQY
TRBV7-6 ASSLAQLNTEAF